Listed here are 13 T cell receptor beta chains from one sample, sequenced in a study of cytomegalovirus exposure and HLA in healthy donors. Primers: 60 Vbeta forward and 13 Jbeta reverse. Profiled with immunoSEQ multiplex PCR; TCRdb holds only in-frame clones, not every one. The table lists roughly 200,000 clones, roughly 80% of them singletons. The sequencing input was PBMCs. These receptors were taken from a woman under 30 in good health and CMV-seronegative.

V and J are TRBV29-1 and TRBJ2-2; unclear D gene. V lost 2 bases and J lost 6, with 4 bases in between. The CDR3 totals 11 residues. CDR1 SQVTM and CDR2 ANQGSEA come from the germline V gene. The DNA for the CDR3 is TGCAGCGTTGAAACTCCCGGGGAGCTGTTTTTT. Translation gives CSVETPGELFF.

This clone has a handful of counts. The chain employs TRBV30 and TRBJ1-1; 10 positions match TRBD1. V was clipped by 3 bases and J by 4 bases; unmatched bases: 5. There are 14 residues in the CDR3. Per the germline V gene, CDR1 is GTSNPN and CDR2 is SVGIG (reference sequence). The CDR3 reads CAWRKTGGFTEAFF. CDR3 sequence (DNA): TGTGCCTGGAGGAAGACAGGGGGCTTCACTGAAGCTTTCTTT.

The CDR3 region is CASSEPPEGEKLFF. CDR3 DNA: TGTGCCAGCAGTGAACCCCCGGAGGGTGAAAAACTGTTTTTT. The chain recombines TRBV2 with TRBJ1-4; D is ambiguous. Trimming took 2 bases from V and 7 from J, leaving 11 bases between them. The CDR3 sequence is 14 residues long. The germline V gene encodes CDR1 SNHLY and CDR2 FYNNEI.

This rearrangement joins TRBV10-2 to TRBJ1-5, with TRBD1 matching 7 bases. The germline V gene encodes CDR1 WSHSY and CDR2 SAAADI. The CDR3 contains 15 residues. V trimming: 6 bases; J trimming: 4 bases; junction bases outside the gene matches: 9. The DNA for the CDR3 is TGCGCCAGCAGACAGGGGTCCGGTTCTAATCAGCCCCAGCATTTT. It specifies CASRQGSGSNQPQHF.

The chain recombines TRBV7-2 with TRBJ1-2; D is uncertain. In germline, CDR1 is SGHTA, CDR2 FQGNSA. Trimming cost V 1 base and J 7 bases, with 7 bases left between them. The CDR3 is 12 residues long. CDR3 nucleotide sequence: TGTGCCAGCAGCTTAGGGCAGGTTGGCTACACCTTC. It specifies CASSLGQVGYTF.

V and J are TRBV7-2 and TRBJ1-5, with a possible D match to TRBD1 (5 bases). This CDR3 is built from 13 residues. With 1 base removed from V and 6 bases from J, the gap between germline ends came to 7 bases. The germline V gene encodes CDR1 SGHTA and CDR2 FQGNSA. The CDR3 spells CASSLGGTQPQHF. DNA of the CDR3: TGTGCCAGCAGCTTAGGGGGCACTCAGCCCCAGCATTTT.

This chain joins TRBV11-2 and TRBJ2-1; D might be TRBD1 (6 bases). Germline CDR1 SGHAT, CDR2 FQNNGV. This CDR3 comprises 15 residues. V was clipped by 4 bases and J by 0 bases, with 10 bases between them. CDR3 in DNA: TGTGCCAGCAGCTCAGGGGATCTCTCCTACAATGAGCAGTTCTTC. This codes for CASSSGDLSYNEQFF.

This sequence joins TRBV7-2 and TRBJ2-5; 7 nucleotides agree with TRBD2. This CDR3 spans 17 amino acids. Germline CDR1 SGHTA, CDR2 FQGNSA. V lost 4 bases to trimming and J lost 7 bases; unmatched junction nucleotides: 18. The CDR3 region has the DNA TGTGCCAGCAGCTCTACATCTAGCGGAAAAAGAGGGGTGACCCAGTACTTC. Protein product: CASSSTSSGKRGVTQYF.

The chain combines TRBV16 with TRBJ2-1; possibly TRBD2 for D (6 bases). Germline lookup yields CDR1 KGHSY and CDR2 FQNENV. This CDR3 has 15 residues. The germline V and J ends were trimmed by 1 base and 5 bases, with 12 bases remaining between them. This CDR3 is CASSQLSGQDNEQFF. CDR3 nucleotide sequence: TGTGCCAGCAGCCAATTAAGCGGGCAGGACAATGAGCAGTTCTTC.

V is TRBV6-6 and J is TRBJ2-5; a weak D match, TRBD1 (5 bases). V was pared by 0 bases and J by 1 base, with 12 bases between. There are 16 residues in the CDR3. Germline loops: CDR1 MNHNY, CDR2 SVGAGI (reference sequence). CDR3 protein: CASSYSRHTGQETQYF. In DNA form, the CDR3 reads TGTGCCAGCAGTTACTCTAGGCACACAGGCCAAGAGACCCAGTACTTC.

The chain uses TRBV6-5 and TRBJ1-1; TRBD1 is a possible D gene (6 bases). Germline CDR1 is MNHEY and CDR2 is SVGAGI. The CDR3 runs 13 residues. V lost 4 bases and J lost 5, with 11 bases in between. The CDR3 is CASSLGGGTEAFF. The CDR3, as DNA: TGTGCCAGCAGTTTGGGAGGGGGGACTGAAGCTTTCTTT.

The V call is TRBV10-3, the J call TRBJ2-7, with TRBD2 matching over 7 bases. V lost 2 bases, J lost 6 bases, and 4 bases stayed unmatched. Germline V gives CDR1 ENHRY, CDR2 SYGVKD. CDR3 size: 13 residues. The CDR3 DNA is TGTGCCATCAGTGAGGTCCTAGCGGCCGAGCAGTACGTC. Amino acid sequence: CAISEVLAAEQYV.

J is TRBJ2-7 and V is TRBV27; weak D call: TRBD2 (6 bases). The CDR3 is 15 amino acids. Germline CDR1 reads MNHEY; CDR2 reads SMNVEV (reference sequence). Trimming removed 6 bases at V and 8 bases at J, with 23 bases between. As DNA, the CDR3 is TGTGCCAGCAGGTCGGCCGGGGGACCCTCCCCACAGCAGTACGTC. Protein sequence: CASRSAGGPSPQQYV.